The TCR beta chain described here comes from a study of cytomegalovirus exposure and HLA in healthy donors. Amplification used 60 Vbeta primers and 13 Jbeta primers. Profiled with immunoSEQ multiplex PCR; TCRdb holds only in-frame clones, not every one. The profile shows around 91,000 clones, roughly nine tenths of them singletons. This CDR3 has 15 residues. The V gene lost 5 bases and the J gene lost 5 bases, with 16 bases spanning the gap. CDR1 and CDR2 from the germline V gene are SGHVS and FNYEAQ. The chain joins TRBV7-6 to TRBJ2-1; D possibly corresponds to TRBD2 (6 bases). Material: PBMCs. This sequence originates from a man younger than 45 in good health and CMV-seropositive. The CDR3 DNA follows: TGTGCCAGCAGCAGACTCACTAGCAAGGACAATGAGCAGTTCTTC. Residues: CASSRLTSKDNEQFF.